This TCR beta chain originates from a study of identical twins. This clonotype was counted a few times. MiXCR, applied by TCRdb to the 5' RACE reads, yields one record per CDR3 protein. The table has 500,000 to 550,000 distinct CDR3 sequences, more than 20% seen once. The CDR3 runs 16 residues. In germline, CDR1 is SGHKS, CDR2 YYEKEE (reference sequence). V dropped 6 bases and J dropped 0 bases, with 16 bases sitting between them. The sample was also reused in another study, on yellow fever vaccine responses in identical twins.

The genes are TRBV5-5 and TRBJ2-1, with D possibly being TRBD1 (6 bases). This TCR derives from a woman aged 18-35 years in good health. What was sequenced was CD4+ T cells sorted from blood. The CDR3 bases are TGTGCCAGCATTCGGGACAACCAGATCTCCTACAATGAGCAGTTCTTC. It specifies CASIRDNQISYNEQFF.